Listed here are 2 T cell receptor beta chains from one sample, sequenced in a study of OX40 agonist ivuxolimab in advanced cancers. Sequencing was performed with immunoSEQ multiplex PCR; in TCRdb, only in-frame clones are kept and a portion is missing. Among 75,000 to 95,000 clones listed, more than 85% were seen once. The source material was CD4+ or CD8+ T cells sorted from blood, sampled in a trial of the OX40 agonist ivuxolimab. Receptor source: an adult with an advanced solid tumor such as melanoma, head and neck, liver or kidney cancer.

As regards this clone: In the same sample, other DNA sequences code for this CDR3. This chain connects TRBV28 to TRBJ2-2, with 7 positions matching TRBD2. The trim removed 5 bases at V and 3 bases at J, leaving 3 bases unmatched. The V gene's germline CDR1 is MDHEN and CDR2 SYDVKM. CDR3 length equals 14 residues. The CDR3 DNA sequence: TGTGCCAGCAGTCAAGGACTAGACACCGGGGAGCTGTTTTTT. Translating gives CASSQGLDTGELFF.

This chain uses TRBV9 with TRBJ2-6; unclear D gene. V was clipped by 0 bases and J by 3 bases, with 10 bases between them. This CDR3 contains 16 residues. Germline CDR1 and CDR2: SGDLS and YYNGEE. The CDR3 coding sequence is TGTGCCAGCAGCGTAGGACGGGTCTATGGGGCCAACGTCCTGACTTTC. It is translated as CASSVGRVYGANVLTF.